This T cell receptor beta chain was identified in a study of T-cell reconstitution after alpha-beta-depleted transplantation in children. Preparation of the TCRbeta library was carried out with unique molecular identifiers. MiXCR, run by TCRdb on the PCR reads, gives a single entry per CDR3 protein. The sample holds over 300,000 distinct CDR3 sequences, approximately 10% seen once. V was shortened by 7 bases and J by 4 bases, with 14 bases between the two germline ends. CDR1 and CDR2 (germline): MDHEN, SYDVKM. This CDR3 comprises 15 residues. Sequences were derived from PBMCs from the stem cell graft donor, sampled from the stem cell graft. This chain links TRBV28 with TRBJ2-6; D call uncertain. The clonotype originates from a human donor who donated a stem cell graft to a child with acute lymphoblastic leukemia. The CDR3 sequence is CASNTPRWGANVLTF. CDR3 nucleotides: TGTGCCAGCAACACGCCCCGGTGGGGGGCCAACGTCCTGACTTTC.